Given below is one T cell receptor (beta chain) in context. The antigen it binds to is not known. The record has no base qualities; no much larger clone is one base away. Reading the germline V gene (reference sequence) gives CDR1 WNHNN and CDR2 SYGVQD. From the cysteine through the phenylalanine, the CDR3 covers 14 amino acids. CDR3 DNA only is kept here, 42 bases in frame from base 1. The V and J ends are trimmed by 8 bases and 0 bases, leaving 10 bases between them. The sample originates from a study of shared clonotypes between healthy human individuals (dated by TCRdb to about 2020). A note on the overall study: A few men and a couple of women, aged 18 to 49 years, made up the cohort. For each donor, three plates each were used for CD4 naive and CD4 memory, two plates were used for CD8 naive, and one plate was used for CD8 memory. To estimate repertoire size and how much clonotypes are shared between individuals, the study performed deep sequencing of blood TCR repertoires from a few healthy adults. Different laboratories and diverse techniques were used to prepare libraries and sequence TCR repertoires, to increase sequencing depth and limit assay-specific biases. Between about 0.94 and 8.9 billion PBMCs per donor were obtained by leukapheresis. General findings and caveats noted by the study authors: Pairwise subsampling indicated that sequencing depth was expected to affect the degree of clonotype sharing among donors. Even with the large sequencing depth, rarefaction of the sorted-subset datasets indicated that sequencing was incomplete. Sampling was restricted to blood, and TCR repertoires in tissue are likely to differ from TCR repertoires in blood. Roughly 5% of naive CD4, roughly 3.5% of naive CD8, 2% to 2.5% of memory CD4, and 0.4% of memory CD8 clonotypes were shared across several donors. Clonotypes shared by all four sorted-subset donors showed higher generation probabilities than non-shared clonotypes. The genetic and exposure-history diversity represented was limited by the small number of donors. Larger estimated clonotype richness was generally found for naive subsets than for memory subsets.

TCR CDR3 regions were amplified from genomic DNA by multiplex PCR using the deep immunoSEQ assay. Extracted genomic DNA from each cell subset was distributed evenly across all wells of several immunoSEQ 96-well plates, and each plate was treated as a replicate. Each replicate PCR for sorted subsets received 150 to 250 ng genomic DNA, equal to about 30,000 T cell genomes. Purified libraries were measured with a Qubit 3.0 fluorometer, size-checked on a Bioanalyzer 2100, and measured again with the KAPA Library Quantification kit. A separate single-read 150-cycle Illumina NextSeq 550 flow cell was used to sequence each immunoSEQ 96-well plate. In the authors' own workflow: The immunoSEQ output contained only junctional sequences without quality scores, so filtering could not match that applied to full-length reads. To assign V/J genes and CDR3, sequences were annotated against IMGT germline references using PyIR, a Python wrapper for IgBLAST v1.9. Any read was removed if the V/J assignment was weak (E-value above 1e-6), the CDR3 was missing, or the read contained stop codons, out-of-frame junctions, or ambiguous translated residues. V3J clonotypes were defined as sequences sharing the same inferred V gene, J gene, and CDR3 amino acid sequence. Percentage overlap between repertoires was computed as shared unique clonotypes divided by the size of the smaller repertoire. Three approaches were used to assess repertoire richness: RTK rarefaction, the Chao1 estimator, and Recon v2.1 estimates of unobserved clonotypes. OLGA was used to compute generation probabilities for all TCRbeta clonotypes that the gDNA method yielded from four donors. TCRdb provides this immuneACCESS table in a form limited to in-frame rearrangements. Some clones are lacking; in checked studies, under half of them reflect an unresolved V gene, and why the rest are absent is not known. Clone size and the V and J calls come from that table; the DNA yielded D and trimming. The sample has roughly 2.6 million clones on record, just over 90% of them singletons. The ten largest clones capture over 0.12% of the sample.

Healthy HIV-negative adults with no recently reported acute infections or vaccinations were included as donors. Only Caucasian adults living in Nashville, Tennessee, USA were represented among the donors. CD4+ T cells were enriched through magnetic negative selection, after which naive cells were positively selected on CD45RA and the remaining negative fraction served as the memory subset. Blood was obtained by leukapheresis, after which PBMCs were separated by Ficoll-Histopaque density gradient centrifugation and cryopreserved in liquid nitrogen vapor phase. Analytical flow cytometry was used to check the purity and quantity of every magnetically sorted T cell population. Genomic DNA was isolated from each sorted fraction and quantified by UV absorbance on a Nanodrop 2000c.

The chain is assembled from TRBV10-1 and TRBJ2-2; the D gene identity is not certain. The TCR sequence derives from a man aged 18 to 35 in good health. The sequenced sample was naive CD4+ T cells sorted from blood. The cell subset or site label here, explained by the study, means: CD45RA+ positively selected. The DNA reads as follows: TGCGCCAGCTCACCTAGTCCGAACACCGGGGAGCTGTTTTTT. The translation is CASSPSPNTGELFF.